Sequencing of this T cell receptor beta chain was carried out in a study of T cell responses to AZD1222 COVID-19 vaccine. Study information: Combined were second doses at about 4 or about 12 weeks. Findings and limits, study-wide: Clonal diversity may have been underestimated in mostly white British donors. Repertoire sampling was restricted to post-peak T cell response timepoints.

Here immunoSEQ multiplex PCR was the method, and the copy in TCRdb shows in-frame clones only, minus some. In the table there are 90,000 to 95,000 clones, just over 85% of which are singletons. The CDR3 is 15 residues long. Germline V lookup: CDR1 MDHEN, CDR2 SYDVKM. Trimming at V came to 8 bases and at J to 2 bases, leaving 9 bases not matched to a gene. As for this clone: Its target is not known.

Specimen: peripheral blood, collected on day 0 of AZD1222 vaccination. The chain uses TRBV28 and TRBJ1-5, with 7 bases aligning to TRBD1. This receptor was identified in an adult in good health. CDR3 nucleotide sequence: TGTGCCAGCGGGGGAGGGGGCGCTGGCAATCAGCCCCAGCATTTT. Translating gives CASGGGGAGNQPQHF.